This T cell receptor beta chain was identified in a study of shared clonotypes between healthy human individuals. Whole-study findings and limits: It was observed that approximately 5% of naive CD4 clonotypes were shared across several donors.

The deep-level immunoSEQ assay was used. The method was immunoSEQ multiplex PCR; TCRdb's version includes in-frame clones alone and lacks a portion of them. The data show some 2,100,000 clones, with approximately 95% seen just once and 0.1% to 0.15% held by the top ten. The CDR3 contains 17 residues. Trimming at V came to 0 bases and at J to 5 bases, leaving 5 bases not matched to a gene. Germline V gives CDR1 SGHNT, CDR2 YYREEE (reference sequence). A note on this clone: Its specificity is not known. Different DNA sequences within this sample yield the same CDR3.

The sample was naive CD4+ T cells sorted from blood. Subset reported: CD45RA+ positively selected. The source of this sequence is a man in his late teens or twenties in good health. The chain joins TRBV5-4 to TRBJ2-3; 14 positions agree with TRBD2. CDR3 nucleotide sequence: TGTGCCAGCAGCTTGGGAGGACTAGCGGGGGGAATAGATACGCAGTATTTT. It is translated as CASSLGGLAGGIDTQYF.